The present TCR beta chain was sequenced within a study of cytomegalovirus exposure and HLA in healthy donors. The PCR used 60 Vbeta and 13 Jbeta primers. Produced via immunoSEQ multiplex PCR; TCRdb's table is partial and in-frame only. The sample lists approximately 22,000 clones, about 80% occurring once. Donors sampled were nominally healthy, though unrecorded immune exposures were likely. Regarding this clone: Its antigen is still unknown.

The germline CDR1 and CDR2 sequences are SNHLY and FYNNEI. The V gene lost 3 bases and the J gene lost 4 bases, with 15 bases spanning the gap. The CDR3 contains 15 residues. General observations from the study: TCR beta V- and J-gene trimming, according to a later analysis, was linked to a missense DCLRE1C variant. Apparent HLA restriction characterized most CMV-associated TCR beta chains in a later analysis. Researchers reported that a few CMV-associated chains were confirmed in vitro as CMV antigen-specific.

Input material: PBMCs. This TCR was recovered from a man aged 55 to 69 in good health and CMV-seronegative. The V call is TRBV2, the J call TRBJ1-1, with a possible D match to TRBD1 (6 bases). The CDR3 nucleotides are TGTGCCAGCAGTGAGTTCGGGGGGCTGGGCACTGAAGCTTTCTTT. It specifies CASSEFGGLGTEAFF.